Below, 9 T cell receptor beta chains from the same sample are listed, as sequenced in a study of blood T cell repertoires in COVID-19. Assay: immunoSEQ multiplex PCR; the TCRdb copy retains only in-frame clones and omits some. Among about 130,000 clones listed, about 86% were seen once. Input material: peripheral blood. These receptor sequences come from a woman older than 75 with acute or convalescent COVID-19.

The J gene is TRBJ1-5, the V gene TRBV6-1; D unclear. Germline assignment: CDR1 MNHNS and CDR2 SASEGT. The CDR3 is 15 residues long. The V end was cut by 1 base, the J end by 0 bases, with 7 bases between. CDR3 loop: CASSEGHLSNQPQHF. In DNA form, the CDR3 reads TGTGCCAGCAGTGAAGGACACCTTAGCAATCAGCCCCAGCATTTT.

The J gene is TRBJ1-2, the V gene TRBV3-1 (or the pseudogene TRBV3-2); 7 bases match TRBD1. CDR3 size: 16 residues. V lost 0 bases to trimming and J lost 4 bases; unmatched junction nucleotides: 8. Germline V lookup: CDR1 LGHDT, CDR2 YNNKEL (reference sequence). CDR3 amino acids: CASSQEWSGTVYGYTF. CDR3 coding DNA: TGTGCCAGCAGCCAAGAATGGTCAGGGACAGTCTATGGCTACACCTTC.

This chain joins TRBV5-6 and TRBJ2-3; 7 bases fit TRBD1. CDR3 length equals 14 residues. V shed 1 base and J 5 bases; nucleotides not matched to a gene: 4. Germline-derived CDR1 and CDR2 are SGHDT and YYEEEE. The CDR3 nucleotides read TGTGCCAGCAGCTTGACAGGGGACGGAGATACGCAGTATTTT. Its protein is CASSLTGDGDTQYF. Together with reference TRBV5-6 and TRBJ2-3, the CDR3 gives the full variable domain: DAGVTQSPTHLIKTRGQQVTLRCSPKSGHDTVSWYQQALGQGPQFIFQYYEEEERQRGNFPDRFSGHQFPNYSSELNVNALLLGDSALYLCASSLTGDGDTQYFGPGTRLTVL.

The V gene is TRBV5-5, the J gene TRBJ1-4, with 8 bases identical to TRBD1. This CDR3 comprises 15 residues. V shed 4 bases and J 2 bases; nucleotides not matched to a gene: 4. Germline CDR1 is SGHKS and CDR2 is YYEKEE (reference sequence). CDR3 sequence (DNA): TGTGCCAGCAGCCCGCAGGGGGCGACTAATGAAAAACTGTTTTTT. Translated: CASSPQGATNEKLFF.

This clone has a handful of counts. The chain links TRBV3-1 (or the pseudogene TRBV3-2) to TRBJ1-1; D not resolved. Trimming left V 0 bases short and J 7 bases short, with 12 bases between. The germline V gene encodes CDR1 LGHDT and CDR2 YNNKEL (reference sequence). The CDR3 has 14 amino acids. The CDR3, as DNA: TGTGCCAGCAGCCAAGATTACCGGGGTGTTGAAGCTTTCTTT. Its protein is CASSQDYRGVEAFF.

The chain couples TRBV3-1 (or the pseudogene TRBV3-2) to TRBJ1-4, with a weak D call TRBD1 (5 bases). Germline V gene sequence: CDR1 LGHDT, CDR2 YNNKEL (reference sequence). Trimming took 0 bases from V and 3 from J, leaving 11 bases between them. The CDR3 is 16 residues long. The CDR3: CASSQDVRAPNEKLFF. CDR3 in DNA: TGTGCCAGCAGCCAAGACGTCAGGGCTCCTAATGAAAAACTGTTTTTT.

The rearrangement uses TRBV7-9 and TRBJ2-1, with D maybe TRBD2 (5 bases). V dropped 8 bases and J dropped 4 bases, with 12 bases sitting between them. Germline CDR1 SEHNR, CDR2 FQNEAQ (reference sequence). The CDR3 is 13 residues long. The CDR3 sequence is CASSKAGYNEQFF. The CDR3 coding sequence is TGTGCCAGCTCCAAGGCGGGTTACAATGAGCAGTTCTTC.

This CDR3 reads CSASFGGDYGYTF. DNA of the CDR3: TGCAGTGCTAGTTTTGGGGGGGACTATGGCTACACCTTC. The V gene is TRBV20-1, the J gene TRBJ1-2, with D possibly matching TRBD1 (5 bases). The CDR3 sequence is 13 residues long. Per germline, CDR1 DFQATT and CDR2 SNEGSKA (reference sequence). Deletions cut 3 bases from V and 3 bases from J, with 11 bases between.

The gene calls are TRBV10-3 and TRBJ1-1; TRBD1 matches 10 bases. Losses at the gene ends were 6 bases for V and 5 bases for J; bases not matched to a gene: 6. In germline, CDR1 is ENHRY, CDR2 SYGVKD. The CDR3 contains 14 residues. CDR3 coding DNA: TGTGCCATCAGCACCGGACAGGGGGAGACTGAAGCTTTCTTT. It yields the protein CAISTGQGETEAFF.